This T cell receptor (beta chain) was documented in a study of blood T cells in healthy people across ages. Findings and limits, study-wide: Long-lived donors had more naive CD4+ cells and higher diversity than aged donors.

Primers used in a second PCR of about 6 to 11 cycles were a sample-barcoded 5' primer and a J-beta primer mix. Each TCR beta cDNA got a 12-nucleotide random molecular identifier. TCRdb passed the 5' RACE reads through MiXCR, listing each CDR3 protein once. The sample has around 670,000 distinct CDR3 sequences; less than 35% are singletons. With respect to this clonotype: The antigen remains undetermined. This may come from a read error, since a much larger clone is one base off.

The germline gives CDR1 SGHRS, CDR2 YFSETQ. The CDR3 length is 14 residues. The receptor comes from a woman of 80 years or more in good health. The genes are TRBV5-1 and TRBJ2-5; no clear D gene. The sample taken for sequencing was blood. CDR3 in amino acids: CTSSLMSNQETQYF. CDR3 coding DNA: TGCACCAGCAGCTTAATGAGTAACCAAGAGACCCAGTACTTC.